One and the same sample provided the 24 T cell receptor beta chains below, sequenced in a study of identical twins' blood T cells. TCRdb re-called the 5' RACE reads with MiXCR, one entry per CDR3 protein. The sample holds hundreds of thousands of distinct CDR3 sequences, roughly 30% seen once. The sample was PBMCs. These receptors were obtained from a woman aged 18-55 years in good health.

The sample holds many counts of this clonotype. The J gene is TRBJ1-2, the V gene TRBV7-9; D is undetermined. Germline-derived CDR1 and CDR2 are SEHNR and FQNEAQ (reference sequence). CDR3 length: 13 residues. Trimming removed 5 bases from V and 6 bases from J, with 13 bases in between. DNA of the CDR3: TGTGCCAGCAGCACTGGTGGTGGCAATGGCTACACCTTC. Encoded protein: CASSTGGGNGYTF.

This clonotype was detected only a few times. The rearrangement uses TRBV7-2 and TRBJ1-4, with 9 nucleotides matching TRBD1. The CDR3 has 14 amino acids. The germline gives CDR1 SGHTA, CDR2 FQGNSA. Unmatched junction bases numbered 5, after V lost 4 bases and J lost 8 bases. This CDR3 reads CASSSQGAGEKLFF. The CDR3 DNA sequence: TGTGCCAGCAGCTCACAGGGGGCAGGAGAAAAACTGTTTTTT. Variable domain in full (rest from reference TRBV7-2 and TRBJ1-4): GAGVSQSPSNKVTEKGKDVELRCDPISGHTALYWYRQSLGQGLEFLIYFQGNSAPDKSGLPSDRFSAERTGGSVSTLTIQRTQQEDSAVYLCASSSQGAGEKLFFGSGTQLSVL.

The genes are TRBV6-5 and TRBJ2-1, with D unclear. In germline, CDR1 is MNHEY, CDR2 SVGAGI. Trimming took off 2 bases at V and 4 bases at J, with 6 bases between the two ends. The CDR3 contains 13 residues. CDR3 bases: TGTGCCAGCAGTTACAACCATTACAATGAGCAGTTCTTC. Translating gives CASSYNHYNEQFF.

V gene TRBV10-3 combines with J gene TRBJ2-3, with D tentatively TRBD2 (5 bases). The CDR3 covers 12 residues. V was cut by 5 bases and J by 5 bases, with 8 bases left in between. Germline CDR1 ENHRY, CDR2 SYGVKD. CDR3: CAISSSGDTQYF. The CDR3 DNA follows: TGTGCCATCAGTAGCAGCGGAGATACGCAGTATTTT.

This chain joins TRBV7-9 and TRBJ2-1; D possibly corresponds to TRBD2 (5 bases). Trimming shortened V by 5 bases and J by 6 bases, and 11 bases separated the two germline ends. Germline CDR1 SEHNR, CDR2 FQNEAQ (reference sequence). The CDR3 has 13 amino acids. DNA of the CDR3: TGTGCCAGCAGCCCTCCTAGCTCCAATGAGCAGTTCTTC. It specifies CASSPPSSNEQFF.

This rearrangement joins TRBV2 to TRBJ1-1; D may be TRBD1 (6 bases). There are 15 residues in the CDR3. V lost 7 bases and J 4 bases, leaving 19 bases between the germline ends. Germline V gene sequence: CDR1 SNHLY, CDR2 FYNNEI. The CDR3 here is CASTIEGGVGTEAFF. DNA of the CDR3: TGTGCCAGCACCATAGAGGGGGGTGTAGGCACTGAAGCTTTCTTT.

The V call is TRBV7-8, the J call TRBJ1-1; possible D gene TRBD1, 5 bases. The CDR3 extends over 13 amino acids. Germline CDR1 SGHVS, CDR2 FQNEAQ. Deletions cut 0 bases from V and 6 bases from J, with 8 bases between. The CDR3 DNA is TGTGCCAGCAGCTTAGCCCCAGGGTCTGAAGCTTTCTTT. It codes for CASSLAPGSEAFF.

Of note for this clonotype: Mismatch with germline at one junction end may stem from a read error. The chain employs TRBV10-3 and TRBJ2-6; the D gene could be TRBD1 or TRBD2 (5 bases each). Per the germline V gene, CDR1 is ENHRY and CDR2 is SYGVKD. This CDR3 is built from 16 residues. As DNA, the CDR3 is TGTGCCATCAATGGAGGATTCCCCTCTGGGGCCAAAGTCCTGACTTTC. This sequence encodes CAINGGFPSGAKVLTF.

The chain carries TRBV14 and TRBJ2-7, with D hard to call. CDR1 SGHDN and CDR2 FVKESK come from the germline V gene. The length of the CDR3 is 13 residues. Trimming pared 5 bases from V and 6 bases from J, leaving 14 bases between. Written as DNA, the CDR3 is TGTGCCAGCAGCTGTCTAACGATTGTCGAGCAGTACTTC. Its protein is CASSCLTIVEQYF.

This clonotype has a handful of counts. The chain joins TRBV5-1 to TRBJ1-2; TRBD1 agrees at 9 bases. The junction had 3 bases not matched to a gene; V was cut back by 0 bases and J by 3 bases. CDR3 length: 15 amino acids. Germline CDR1 reads SGHRS; CDR2 reads YFSETQ. CDR3 region: CASSLVGDRDYGYTF. CDR3 bases: TGCGCCAGCAGCTTGGTCGGGGACAGGGACTATGGCTACACCTTC.

This clonotype turned up a few times. This chain uses TRBV5-6 with TRBJ2-7; D is perhaps TRBD2 (5 bases). The length of the CDR3 is 15 residues. V lost 3 bases, J lost 0 bases, and 13 bases lay in between. CDR1 and CDR2 (germline): SGHDT, YYEEEE. The CDR3 here is CASSYRRRFSYEQYF. CDR3 nucleotides: TGTGCCAGCAGCTACCGGAGGCGGTTCTCCTACGAGCAGTACTTC.

Regarding this clonotype: A much larger clone differs from this one at a single base, so this may be a read error. The chain employs TRBV28 and TRBJ1-1; no reliable D call. Germline V CDR1 and CDR2: MDHEN, SYDVKM. CDR3 length: 12 amino acids. The CDR3 protein is CVSSLRVNEAFF. The CDR3 nucleotides are TGTGTCAGCAGTTTAAGAGTAAATGAAGCTTTCTTT.

This clonotype was counted between two and nine times. The rearrangement links TRBV20-1 to TRBJ2-3; D call uncertain. V dropped 8 bases and J dropped 0 bases, with 12 bases sitting between them. Germline CDR1 reads DFQATT; CDR2 reads SNEGSKA (reference sequence). The CDR3 runs 13 residues. CDR3 in amino acids: CSYRRASTDTQYF. For the CDR3, the DNA is TGCAGTTATCGTAGGGCCAGCACAGATACGCAGTATTTT.

This clonotype has a handful of counts. This rearrangement joins TRBV29-1 to TRBJ1-1; D ambiguous. Germline CDR1 is SQVTM and CDR2 is ANQGSEA. Trimming removed 6 bases from V and 8 bases from J, with 16 bases in between. The CDR3 runs 12 residues. CDR3 coding DNA: TGCAGCGTGGGTTACTGGGGTAACGAAGCTTTCTTT. This translates into CSVGYWGNEAFF.

This clonotype was seen more than once but under ten times. V usage is TRBV25-1 and J usage is TRBJ2-1; 8 bases are shared with TRBD1. The CDR3 totals 16 residues. Germline lookup yields CDR1 MGHDK and CDR2 SYGVNS. V lost 5 bases, J lost 8 bases, and 14 bases stayed unmatched. The CDR3 loop is CASSPDRGNVRDEQFF. The CDR3 nucleotides are TGTGCCAGCAGTCCAGACAGGGGTAATGTAAGAGATGAGCAGTTCTTC.

This clonotype was detected only a few times. V gene TRBV6-2 or TRBV6-3 combines with J gene TRBJ2-1, with 10 positions matching TRBD2. This CDR3 spans 15 amino acids. V shed 6 bases and J 1 base; nucleotides not matched to a gene: 3. Germline V gene lookup returns CDR1 MNHEY and CDR2 SVGEGT. The CDR3 loop reads CASRPTSGSYNEQFF. The CDR3 DNA reads TGTGCCAGCAGACCGACTAGCGGGTCCTACAATGAGCAGTTCTTC.

This clonotype was counted between two and nine times. The rearrangement links TRBV10-2 to TRBJ1-2; no definite D call. V gave up 0 bases and J gave up 2 bases, with 7 bases separating them. This CDR3 has 14 residues. The V gene's germline CDR1 is WSHSY and CDR2 SAAADI. CDR3 coding DNA: TGCGCCAGCAGTGAGTCGAGCAGGAACTATGGCTACACCTTC. Its translation is CASSESSRNYGYTF.

This clonotype was counted a few times. The J gene is TRBJ1-4, the V gene TRBV29-1, with D possibly being TRBD1 (5 bases). Germline CDR1 SQVTM, CDR2 ANQGSEA. This CDR3 is 13 amino acids long. V shed 4 bases and J shed 6 bases, with 12 bases lying between them. CDR3 sequence (DNA): TGCAGCGTTGTAACAGGCGGGGATGAAAAACTGTTTTTT. Its translation: CSVVTGGDEKLFF.

The chain uses TRBV20-1 and TRBJ1-1; no clear D gene. The CDR3 length is 14 residues. Trimming cost V 4 bases and J 1 base, with 13 bases left between them. The germline CDR1 and CDR2 sequences are DFQATT and SNEGSKA (reference sequence). The CDR3 is CSAKSFPGNTEAFF. The CDR3 bases are TGCAGTGCTAAATCGTTCCCGGGGAACACTGAAGCTTTCTTT.

For this clonotype: This may be a read error: a much more frequent sequence differs by one nucleotide. The conserved phenylalanine or tryptophan is not found at the CDR3 terminus, so this likely reflects a read error. V gene TRBV29-1 combines with J gene TRBJ2-1; TRBD2 aligns across 7 bases. In germline, CDR1 is SQVTM, CDR2 ANQGSEA. The CDR3 extends over 13 amino acids. The trim removed 1 base at V and 8 bases at J, leaving 5 bases unmatched. CDR3 residues: CSVEVQGGHEQFS. CDR3 sequence (DNA): TGCAGCGTTGAAGTGCAGGGAGGGCATGAGCAGTTCTCC.

The table lists this clonotype with a few counts. The rearrangement links TRBV19 to TRBJ1-2; D is unclear. The CDR3 has 12 amino acids. The V end was cut by 2 bases, the J end by 7 bases, with 8 bases between. The V gene's germline CDR1 is LNHDA and CDR2 SQIVND (reference sequence). The CDR3 reads CASSIPPLGYTF. As DNA, the CDR3 is TGTGCCAGTAGTATACCCCCACTTGGCTACACCTTC.

The chain has TRBV19 and TRBJ2-7; D unresolved. Germline loops: CDR1 LNHDA, CDR2 SQIVND (reference sequence). Trimming cost V 3 bases and J 2 bases, with 17 bases left between them. CDR3 length: 16 amino acids. CDR3 amino acids: CASSMTPSRPTYEQYF. In DNA form, the CDR3 reads TGTGCCAGTAGTATGACCCCATCCCGACCAACCTACGAGCAGTACTTC. The variable domain in full, with the rest retrieved from reference TRBV19 and TRBJ2-7, is DGGITQSPKYLFRKEGQNVTLSCEQNLNHDAMYWYRQDPGQGLRLIYYSQIVNDFQKGDIAEGYSVSREKKESFPLTVTSAQKNPTAFYLCASSMTPSRPTYEQYFGPGTRLTVT.

This chain connects TRBV19 to TRBJ1-3; the D is unclear. The CDR3 contains 14 residues. Trimming stripped 5 bases from V and 0 bases from J, with 8 bases between. Germline assignment: CDR1 LNHDA and CDR2 SQIVND (reference sequence). The CDR3: CASSAAVSGNTIYF. The CDR3 DNA reads as TGTGCCAGTAGTGCTGCGGTCTCTGGAAACACCATATATTTT.

The J gene is TRBJ2-2, the V gene TRBV20-1; possible D gene TRBD1, 5 bases. The CDR3 sequence is 13 residues long. The germline V gene encodes CDR1 DFQATT and CDR2 SNEGSKA (reference sequence). V shed 5 bases and J shed 4 bases, with 11 bases lying between them. CDR3 nucleotides: TGCAGTGCTCTCACAGGTGGCACCGGGGAGCTGTTTTTT. Translation: CSALTGGTGELFF.